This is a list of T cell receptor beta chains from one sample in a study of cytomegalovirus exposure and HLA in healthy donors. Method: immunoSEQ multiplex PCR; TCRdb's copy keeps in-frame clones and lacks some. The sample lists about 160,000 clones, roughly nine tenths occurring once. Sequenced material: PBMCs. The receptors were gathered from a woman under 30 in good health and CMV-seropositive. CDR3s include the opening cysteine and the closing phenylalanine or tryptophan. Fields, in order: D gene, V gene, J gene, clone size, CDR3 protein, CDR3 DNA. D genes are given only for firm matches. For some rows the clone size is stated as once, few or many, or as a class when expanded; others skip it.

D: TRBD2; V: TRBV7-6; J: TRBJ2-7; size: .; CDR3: CASSAGRNEQYF; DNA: TGTGCCAGCAGCGCCGGGAGGAACGAGCAGTACTTC
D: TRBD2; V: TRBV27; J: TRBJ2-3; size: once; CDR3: CASSIRLRERGGTDTQYF; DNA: TGTGCCAGCAGTATCCGCTTAAGGGAGCGGGGGGGCACAGATACGCAGTATTTT
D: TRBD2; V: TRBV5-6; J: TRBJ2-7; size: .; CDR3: CASSLLAGGTEQYF; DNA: TGTGCCAGCAGCTTGCTGGCGGGAGGAACCGAGCAGTACTTC
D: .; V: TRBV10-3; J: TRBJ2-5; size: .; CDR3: CAISGGGLAHQETQYF; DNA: TGTGCCATCAGTGGAGGCGGGTTAGCCCACCAAGAGACCCAGTACTTC
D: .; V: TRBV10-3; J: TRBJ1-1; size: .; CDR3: CAIKSTNTEAFF; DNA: TGTGCCATCAAAAGTACTAACACTGAAGCTTTCTTT
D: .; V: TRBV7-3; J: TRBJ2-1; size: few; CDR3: CASSSIGGTDEQFF; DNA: TGTGCCAGCAGCTCCATTGGCGGGACAGATGAGCAGTTCTTC
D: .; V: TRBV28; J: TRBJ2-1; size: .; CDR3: CASSFTGLGNEQFF; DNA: TGTGCCAGCAGCTTTACAGGGTTAGGCAATGAGCAGTTCTTC
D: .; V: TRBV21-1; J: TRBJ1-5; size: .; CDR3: CASSRCTGQDNQPQHF; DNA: TGTGCCAGCAGCAGATGCACGGGACAGGACAATCAGCCCCAGCATTTT
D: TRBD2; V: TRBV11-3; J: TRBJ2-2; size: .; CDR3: CASSPGGSNTGELFF; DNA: TGTGCCAGCAGCCCGGGGGGATCGAACACCGGGGAGCTGTTTTTT
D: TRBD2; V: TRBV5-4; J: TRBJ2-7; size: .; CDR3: CASSSGTIYEQYF; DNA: TGTGCCAGCAGCTCCGGGACTATCTACGAGCAGTACTTC
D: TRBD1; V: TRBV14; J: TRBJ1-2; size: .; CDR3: CASSQDSVGQPGYTF; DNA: TGTGCCAGCAGCCAAGATTCTGTGGGACAGCCGGGCTACACCTTC
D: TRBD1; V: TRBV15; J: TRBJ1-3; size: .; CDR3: CATSRIPPGQGAGSTIYF; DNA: TGTGCCACCAGCAGAATCCCGCCGGGACAGGGGGCGGGAAGCACCATATATTTT
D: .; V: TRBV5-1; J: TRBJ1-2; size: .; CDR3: CASRHPGIYGYTF; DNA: TGCGCCAGCAGACATCCAGGGATCTATGGCTACACCTTC
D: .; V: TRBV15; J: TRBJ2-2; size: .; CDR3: CATSREIVSNGELFF; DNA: TGTGCCACCAGCAGAGAGATAGTTAGCAACGGGGAGCTGTTTTTT
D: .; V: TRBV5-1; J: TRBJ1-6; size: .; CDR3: CASSLVRNSPLHF; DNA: TGCGCCAGCAGCTTGGTGCGAAATTCACCCCTCCACTTT
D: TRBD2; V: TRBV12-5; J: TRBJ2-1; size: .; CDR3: CASGLRTRQFF; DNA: TGTGCTAGTGGTTTACGGACTAGGCAGTTCTTC
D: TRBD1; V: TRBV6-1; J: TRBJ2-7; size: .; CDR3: CASSEGAPGQLFSYEQYF; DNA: TGTGCCAGCAGTGAAGGGGCCCCGGGACAGCTTTTCTCCTACGAGCAGTACTTC
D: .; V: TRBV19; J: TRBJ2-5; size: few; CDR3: CASSPSGARETQYF; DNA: TGTGCCAGTAGCCCAAGTGGGGCAAGAGAGACCCAGTACTTC
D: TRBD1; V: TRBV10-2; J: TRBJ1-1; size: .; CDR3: CASIERTGITEAFF; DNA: TGCGCCAGCATTGAGCGGACAGGGATAACTGAAGCTTTCTTT
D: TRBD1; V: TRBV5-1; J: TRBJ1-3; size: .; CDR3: CASSYSGTGGGNTIYF; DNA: TGCGCCAGCAGCTACTCCGGGACAGGGGGTGGAAACACCATATATTTT
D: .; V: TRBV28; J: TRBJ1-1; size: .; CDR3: CASTPSGGTEAFF; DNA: TGTGCCAGCACCCCCTCAGGAGGCACTGAAGCTTTCTTT
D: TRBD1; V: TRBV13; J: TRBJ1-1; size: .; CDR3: CASSQGQGVTEAFF; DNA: TGTGCCAGCAGTCAGGGACAGGGGGTAACTGAAGCTTTCTTT
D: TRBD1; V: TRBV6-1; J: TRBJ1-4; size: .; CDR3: CATRTGGNEKLFF; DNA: TGTGCCACCCGGACAGGTGGCAATGAAAAACTGTTTTTT
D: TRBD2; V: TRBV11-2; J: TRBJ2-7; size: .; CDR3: CASSLFGGFSYEQYF; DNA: TGTGCCAGCAGCTTATTCGGGGGGTTCTCCTACGAGCAGTACTTC
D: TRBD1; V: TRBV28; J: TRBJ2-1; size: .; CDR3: CASSSLTGGSYNEQFF; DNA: TGTGCCAGCAGTTCTCTGACAGGGGGCTCCTACAATGAGCAGTTCTTC
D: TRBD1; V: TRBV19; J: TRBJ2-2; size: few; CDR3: CASSISGGNGELFF; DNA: TGTGCCAGTAGCATCTCAGGGGGAAACGGGGAGCTGTTTTTT
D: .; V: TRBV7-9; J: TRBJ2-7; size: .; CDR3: CASSLLRGDEQYF; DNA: TGTGCCAGCAGCTTACTCCGCGGGGACGAGCAGTACTTC
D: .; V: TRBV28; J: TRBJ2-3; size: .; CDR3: CASNQGGADTQYF; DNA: TGTGCCAGCAATCAGGGTGGGGCAGATACGCAGTATTTT
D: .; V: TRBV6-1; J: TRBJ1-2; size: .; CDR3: CASRLMDSLYGYTF; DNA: TGTGCCAGCAGACTCATGGACAGCCTTTATGGCTACACCTTC
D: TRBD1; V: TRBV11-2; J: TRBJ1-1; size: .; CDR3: CASSTRQGGNTEAFF; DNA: TGTGCCAGCAGCACGCGTCAGGGGGGGAACACTGAAGCTTTCTTT
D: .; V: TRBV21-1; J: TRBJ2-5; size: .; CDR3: CASSTIAGAGGETQYF; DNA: TGTGCCAGCAGCACCATAGCGGGAGCCGGAGGGGAGACCCAGTACTTC
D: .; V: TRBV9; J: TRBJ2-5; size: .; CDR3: CASSVEGETQYF; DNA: TGTGCCAGCAGCGTAGAGGGGGAGACCCAGTACTTC
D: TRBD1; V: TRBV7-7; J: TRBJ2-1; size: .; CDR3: CASSLGTGGFLGNEQFF; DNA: TGTGCCAGCAGCTTAGGGACAGGGGGCTTTTTGGGCAATGAGCAGTTCTTC
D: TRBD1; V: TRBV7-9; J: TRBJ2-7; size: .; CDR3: CASSQPWTGDEQYF; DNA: TGTGCCAGCAGCCAACCCTGGACAGGGGACGAGCAGTACTTC
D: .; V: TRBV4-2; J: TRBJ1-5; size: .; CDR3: CASSQGPGANQPQHF; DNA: TGTGCCAGCAGCCAAGGGCCAGGGGCCAATCAGCCCCAGCATTTT
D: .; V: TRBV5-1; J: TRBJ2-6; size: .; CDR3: CASSGAGYGANVLTF; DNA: TGCGCCAGCAGCGGGGCAGGGTACGGGGCCAACGTCCTGACTTTC
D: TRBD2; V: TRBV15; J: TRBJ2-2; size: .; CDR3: CATSRESASGMNTGELFF; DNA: TGTGCCACCAGCAGAGAATCGGCTAGCGGTATGAACACCGGGGAGCTGTTTTTT
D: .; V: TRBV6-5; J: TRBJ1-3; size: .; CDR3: CASSWTYSGNTIYF; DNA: TGTGCCAGCAGTTGGACATACTCTGGAAACACCATATATTTT
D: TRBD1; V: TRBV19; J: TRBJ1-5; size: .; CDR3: CASSDRGNQPQHF; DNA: TGTGCCAGCTCGGACAGGGGTAATCAGCCCCAGCATTTT
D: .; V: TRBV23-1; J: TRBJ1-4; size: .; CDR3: CASTPQDPATNEKLFF; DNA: TGCGCCAGCACTCCACAGGATCCCGCAACTAATGAAAAACTGTTTTTT
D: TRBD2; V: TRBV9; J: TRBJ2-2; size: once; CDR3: CASSVLAENTGELFF; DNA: TGTGCCAGCAGCGTGCTAGCGGAGAACACCGGGGAGCTGTTTTTT
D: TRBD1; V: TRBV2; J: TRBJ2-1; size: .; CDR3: CASRTGTGINEQFF; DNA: TGTGCCAGCAGAACCGGGACAGGGATAAATGAGCAGTTCTTC
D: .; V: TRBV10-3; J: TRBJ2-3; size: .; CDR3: CAISEAAETTTDTQYF; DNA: TGTGCCATCAGTGAGGCAGCGGAGACTACCACAGATACGCAGTATTTT
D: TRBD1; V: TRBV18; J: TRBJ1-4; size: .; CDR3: CASSPLRAGTGTTNEKLFF; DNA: TGTGCCAGCTCACCACTCCGAGCAGGGACAGGGACAACTAATGAAAAACTGTTTTTT
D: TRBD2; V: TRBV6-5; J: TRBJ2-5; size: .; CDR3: CASSPLAGGVETQYF; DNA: TGTGCCAGCAGCCCACTAGCGGGAGGGGTTGAGACCCAGTACTTC
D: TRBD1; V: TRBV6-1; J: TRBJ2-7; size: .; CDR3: CASIKRTGGSYEQYF; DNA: TGTGCCAGTATAAAGAGGACAGGGGGCTCCTACGAGCAGTACTTC
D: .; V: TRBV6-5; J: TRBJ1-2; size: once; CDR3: CASSSHTGRANYGYTF; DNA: TGTGCCAGCAGTTCACACACAGGACGCGCCAACTATGGCTACACCTTC
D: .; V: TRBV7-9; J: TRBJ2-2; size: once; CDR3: CASSPPGLRGTGELFF; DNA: TGTGCCAGCAGTCCTCCCGGGCTACGGGGCACCGGGGAGCTGTTTTTT